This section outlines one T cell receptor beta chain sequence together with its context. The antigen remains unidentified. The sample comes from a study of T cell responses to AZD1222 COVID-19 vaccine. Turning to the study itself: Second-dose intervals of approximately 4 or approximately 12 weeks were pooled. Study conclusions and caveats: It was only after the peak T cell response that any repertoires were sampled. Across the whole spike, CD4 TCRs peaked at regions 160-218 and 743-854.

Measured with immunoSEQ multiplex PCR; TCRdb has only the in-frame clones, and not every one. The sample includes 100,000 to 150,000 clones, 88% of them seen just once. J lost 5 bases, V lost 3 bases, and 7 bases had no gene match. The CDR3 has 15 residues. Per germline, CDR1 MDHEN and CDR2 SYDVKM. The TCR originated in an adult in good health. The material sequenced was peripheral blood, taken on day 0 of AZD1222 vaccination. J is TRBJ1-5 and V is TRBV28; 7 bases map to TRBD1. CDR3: CASSFHDRVDQPQHF. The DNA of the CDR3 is TGTGCCAGCAGTTTTCATGACAGGGTTGATCAGCCCCAGCATTTT.